This passage covers 21 T cell receptor beta chains from one sample sequenced in a study of molecular identifiers for immune sequencing clone quantification. TCRdb independently ran MiXCR on the PCR reads; one entry per CDR3 protein. This sample has some 580,000 distinct CDR3 sequences, with approximately 24% found just once. Sequencing was performed on naive CD8+ T cells from blood, with Jurkat cell RNA spiked in. Indicated subset: FACS-sorted CD8+CD4-CCR7+CD45RA+ naive T cells. These receptors came from a human donor in good health. Some libraries in this study had Jurkat cell RNA spiked in.

The chain employs TRBV7-9 and TRBJ1-1, with D unresolved. The CDR3 is 17 amino acids. Germline V lookup: CDR1 SEHNR, CDR2 FQNEAQ (reference sequence). V was cut by 7 bases and J by 3 bases, with 24 bases left in between. CDR3 sequence: CASTKGPGSSAHTEAFF. The CDR3, as DNA: TGTGCCAGCACCAAAGGGCCGGGCTCGTCTGCCCACACTGAAGCTTTCTTT.

The sample holds many counts of this clonotype. The chain carries TRBV5-1 and TRBJ2-5, with a tentative D call TRBD1 (6 bases). This CDR3 contains 17 residues. V lost 0 bases, J lost 2 bases, and 17 bases lay in between. Germline V lookup: CDR1 SGHRS, CDR2 YFSETQ. CDR3 DNA sequence: TGCGCCAGCAGCTTGGTCGGGACACAGGTTTTACAAGAGACCCAGTACTTC. The encoded protein is CASSLVGTQVLQETQYF.

This clonotype was counted at least ten times. The chain is built from TRBV4-2 and TRBJ1-1; unclear D gene. The CDR3 length is 14 residues. Germline CDR1 reads LGHNA; CDR2 reads YNFKEQ. Trimming shortened V by 5 bases and J by 7 bases, and 17 bases separated the two germline ends. CDR3 in amino acids: CASSTEHGVDEAFF. The DNA of the CDR3 is TGTGCCAGCAGCACTGAGCACGGGGTGGATGAAGCTTTCTTT.

The sample holds many counts of this clonotype. The gene calls are TRBV7-9 and TRBJ2-2, with a possible D match to TRBD2 (6 bases). This CDR3 region has 15 residues. Germline CDR1 and CDR2: SEHNR and FQNEAQ (reference sequence). Trimming removed 0 bases at V and 2 bases at J, with 7 bases between. The CDR3 loop reads CASSLARENTGELFF. CDR3 in DNA: TGTGCCAGCAGCTTAGCGCGGGAAAACACCGGGGAGCTGTTTTTT.

As for this clonotype: A read error is possible here, since a much larger clone lies one base away. This chain connects TRBV4-3 to TRBJ2-2, with a tentative D call TRBD1 (6 bases). Germline V gene sequence: CDR1 LGHNA, CDR2 YSLEER. The CDR3 runs to 17 residues. CDR3 amino acids: CASGQDMGAPNTGELFF. CDR3 nucleotides: TGCGCCAGCGGCCAAGATATGGGGGCCCCGAACACCGGGGAGCTGTTTTTT.

This clonotype was seen repeatedly, ten times or more. The chain employs TRBV15 and TRBJ2-7, with 7 bases matching TRBD1. Germline values: CDR1 LNHNV, CDR2 YYDKDF (reference sequence). The CDR3 is 13 residues long. The V segment lost 3 bases and the J segment 3 bases; nucleotides outside the gene matches: 2. The CDR3 here is CATSSSGGYEQYF. In DNA, the CDR3 is TGTGCCACCAGCAGCTCAGGGGGCTACGAGCAGTACTTC.

As concerns this clonotype: Germline is not matched at one junction end, which may reflect a read error. The chain couples TRBV3-1 to TRBJ2-6; the D gene could be TRBD1 or TRBD2 (5 bases each). This CDR3 has 15 residues. Germline-derived CDR1 and CDR2 are LGHDT and YNNKEL (reference sequence). DNA for the CDR3: TGTGCCAGCCCCCCCAAGGCCCTCGGGGCCAACGTCCTGCCTTTC. Its protein is CASPPKALGANVLPF.

The table lists this clonotype with many counts. The V and J genes are TRBV27 and TRBJ2-2; weak D call: TRBD2 (5 bases). Germline V gene lookup returns CDR1 MNHEY and CDR2 SMNVEV (reference sequence). The V and J ends lost 5 bases and 6 bases respectively, with 7 bases between them. The CDR3 is 12 residues long. The CDR3 DNA reads as TGTGCCAGCAGTCCGGAGGCCGGGGAGCTGTTTTTT. It translates to CASSPEAGELFF.

This clonotype was counted a few times. The CDR3 DNA follows: TGTGCCAGCAGCTTATTCCTGAGCGACTACGAGCAGTACTTC. Its translation is CASSLFLSDYEQYF. The chain links TRBV7-6 to TRBJ2-7; no definite D call. Germline V CDR1 and CDR2: SGHVS, FNYEAQ. This CDR3 is 14 amino acids long. The V gene lost 2 bases and the J gene lost 3 bases, with 11 bases spanning the gap.

As to this clonotype: This may come from a read error, since a much larger clone is one base off. The chain combines TRBV7-2 with TRBJ2-5, with 8 bases aligning to TRBD2. CDR3 length: 15 amino acids. Germline CDR1 and CDR2: SGHTA and FQGNSA. The V gene end was trimmed by 8 bases and the J gene end by 4 bases; junction bases not matched to a gene: 12. CDR3 protein: CTSLRAGAAGETQYF. The CDR3 nucleotides are TGTACCAGCCTTCGAGCGGGGGCTGCCGGAGAGACCCAGTACTTC.

This clonotype was seen only a few times. The chain carries TRBV27 and TRBJ2-1; D remains unclear. CDR3 length: 8 amino acids. The germline gives CDR1 MNHEY, CDR2 SMNVEV (reference sequence). The CDR3, as DNA: TGTCCCTCGCTCGAGCAGTTCTTC. Translating gives CPSLEQFF.

This clonotype has a count of ten or more. The chain is built from TRBV5-6 and TRBJ2-3; tentatively, D is TRBD1 (5 bases). Germline V gives CDR1 SGHDT, CDR2 YYEEEE. The V and J ends lost 6 bases and 2 bases respectively, with 16 bases between them. The CDR3 totals 15 residues. Written as DNA, the CDR3 is TGTGCCAGCACCCAATCAGGGCTATTCACAGATACGCAGTATTTT. Translated, it gives CASTQSGLFTDTQYF.

Worth noting for this clonotype: One end of the junction does not line up with germline, which may come from a read error. The chain has TRBV6-5 and TRBJ1-1; D possibly corresponds to TRBD1 (5 bases). The CDR3 consists of 15 residues. Germline CDR1 MNHEY, CDR2 SVGAGI. The CDR3 DNA reads TGTGTCAGCAGTCACCAACCAGGGAGTGTAAATGAAGCTTTCTTT. Translation gives CVSSHQPGSVNEAFF.

This clonotype was observed a few times. The chain is built from TRBV20-1 and TRBJ2-7; D not certain. The V end lost 6 bases, the J end lost 3 bases, and 15 bases lay between the germline ends. CDR3 size: 13 residues. Germline CDR1 reads DFQATT; CDR2 reads SNEGSKA (reference sequence). The chain's CDR3 is CSAPDRNFYEQYF. Here the CDR3 DNA reads TGCAGTGCGCCCGATAGAAACTTCTACGAGCAGTACTTC.

As for this clonotype: Possible read error: a much larger clone is one base away. V gene TRBV7-9 combines with J gene TRBJ2-7; TRBD2 matches at 13 bases. The CDR3 covers 17 residues. Germline loops: CDR1 SEHNR, CDR2 FQNEAQ (reference sequence). J lost 4 bases, V lost 5 bases, and 11 bases had no gene match. Here the CDR3 reads CASSNTRTSGGQYEQYF. The CDR3 DNA reads as TGTGCCAGCAGCAACACAAGGACTAGCGGGGGACAATACGAGCAGTACTTC.

Concerning this clonotype itself: Because it lacks the conserved phenylalanine or tryptophan at the end, this CDR3 is likely a read error. V usage is TRBV7-9 and J usage is TRBJ2-1; maybe TRBD2 (6 bases). Germline CDR1 SEHNR, CDR2 FQNEAQ (reference sequence). The CDR3 contains 14 residues. The V end lost 5 bases, the J end lost 3 bases, and 11 bases lay between the germline ends. CDR3 nucleotide sequence: TGTGCCAGCAGCCTCCCCGGGGGCTACAATGAGCAGTTCCTC. It yields the protein CASSLPGGYNEQFL.

The table lists this clonotype with many counts. The chain has TRBV28 and TRBJ2-5; TRBD1 is a possible D gene (5 bases). The CDR3 is made up of 12 amino acids. V lost 6 bases to trimming and J lost 3 bases, with 8 bases between them. Germline V gives CDR1 MDHEN, CDR2 SYDVKM. CDR3 sequence reads: CASREGEETQYF. CDR3 sequence (DNA): TGTGCCAGCAGAGAAGGGGAAGAGACCCAGTACTTC.

As regards this clonotype: Possible read error: a much larger clone is one base away. The DNA for the CDR3 is TGTGCCACCAGAGATAAACTAAGCAATGAGCAGTTCTTC. Translating gives CATRDKLSNEQFF. The chain links TRBV24-1 to TRBJ2-1; D is uncertain. Deletions cut 7 bases from V and 6 bases from J, with 12 bases between. This CDR3 contains 13 residues. Looked up from germline, CDR1 is KGHDR and CDR2 is SFDVKD.

This clonotype was counted ten times or more. This chain joins TRBV7-9 and TRBJ2-2; D might be TRBD1 (6 bases). V dropped 5 bases and J dropped 1 base, with 11 bases sitting between them. The CDR3 covers 15 residues. Germline CDR1 SEHNR, CDR2 FQNEAQ (reference sequence). The CDR3 bases are TGTGCCAGCAGCGGACCGGACAGGAACACCGGGGAGCTGTTTTTT. Protein: CASSGPDRNTGELFF.

In its sample, this clonotype was seen many times. This rearrangement joins TRBV12-3 or TRBV12-4 to TRBJ1-2, with no clear D. This CDR3 comprises 11 residues. V lost 1 base and J lost 6, with 3 bases in between. CDR3 sequence reads: CASSLGNGYTF. The CDR3 DNA reads as TGTGCCAGCAGTTTAGGGAATGGCTACACCTTC.

In its sample, this clonotype was seen many times. V gene TRBV7-9 combines with J gene TRBJ2-2; D is ambiguous. Germline V gene lookup returns CDR1 SEHNR and CDR2 FQNEAQ (reference sequence). Trimming took 5 bases from V and 1 from J, leaving 14 bases between them. The CDR3 runs 16 residues. CDR3 protein: CASSPVRQMNTGELFF. Written as DNA, the CDR3 is TGTGCCAGCAGCCCCGTGCGGCAGATGAACACCGGGGAGCTGTTTTTT.